The 32 T cell receptor beta chains given below trace back to one sample, sequenced in a study of OX40 agonist ivuxolimab in advanced cancers. Sequencing was performed with immunoSEQ multiplex PCR; in TCRdb, only in-frame clones are kept and a portion is missing. The sample has about 97,000 clones; 86% are singletons. Source: CD4+ or CD8+ T cells sorted from blood, taken in a trial of the OX40 agonist ivuxolimab. The receptors come from an adult with an advanced solid tumor such as melanoma, head and neck, liver or kidney cancer.

The chain links TRBV5-1 to TRBJ1-3; D unresolved. V was cut by 0 bases and J by 4 bases, with 5 bases left in between. Germline values: CDR1 SGHRS, CDR2 YFSETQ. This CDR3 contains 13 residues. CDR3 in DNA: TGCGCCAGCAGCTTGGGGGCCGGAAACACCATATATTTT. Its protein is CASSLGAGNTIYF.

The rearrangement joins TRBV6-1 to TRBJ1-1; D gene ambiguous. The CDR3 has 13 amino acids. Deletions cut 5 bases from V and 1 base from J, with 8 bases between. The germline CDR1 and CDR2 sequences are MNHNS and SASEGT. CDR3 protein: CASSRHRNTEAFF. The CDR3 region has the DNA TGTGCCAGCAGTAGGCACAGGAACACTGAAGCTTTCTTT.

The rearrangement uses TRBV7-9 and TRBJ2-3; D not resolved. The CDR3 contains 14 residues. V lost 6 bases to trimming and J lost 0 bases, with 10 bases between them. Per the germline V gene, CDR1 is SEHNR and CDR2 is FQNEAQ (reference sequence). CDR3 residues: CASRDSSSTDTQYF. The CDR3 bases are TGTGCCAGCAGAGACTCCTCTAGCACAGATACGCAGTATTTT.

The chain recombines TRBV27 with TRBJ1-3, with a weak D call TRBD1 (6 bases). Per germline, CDR1 MNHEY and CDR2 SMNVEV (reference sequence). V shed 4 bases and J shed 4 bases, with 17 bases lying between them. This CDR3 has 16 amino acids. The CDR3 protein is CASSSPDSWRGNTIYF. CDR3 nucleotides: TGTGCCAGCAGTTCCCCGGACAGTTGGAGGGGAAACACCATATATTTT.

This chain joins TRBV5-6 and TRBJ2-7; a weak D match, TRBD2 (6 bases). V was trimmed by 2 bases and J by 0 bases, leaving 15 bases between them. Germline V gene data show CDR1 as SGHDT and CDR2 as YYEEEE. The CDR3 sequence is 16 residues long. In DNA form, the CDR3 reads TGTGCCAGCAGCTTATCTGAGCGGGCCGACTCCTACGAGCAGTACTTC. Protein product: CASSLSERADSYEQYF.

This clone appeared a single time. V gene TRBV7-3 combines with J gene TRBJ2-3; 7 bases align to TRBD2. There are 16 residues in the CDR3. The germline V gene encodes CDR1 SGHTA and CDR2 FQGTGA. V trimming: 5 bases; J trimming: 2 bases; junction bases outside the gene matches: 10. CDR3 bases: TGTGCCAGCAGCCCCCTGGACGGGAGGACCACAGATACGCAGTATTTT. It specifies CASSPLDGRTTDTQYF.

The chain has TRBV5-6 and TRBJ2-5, with 9 bases identical to TRBD1. The CDR3 runs 14 residues. V shed 3 bases, J shed 11 bases, and the junction held 11 bases outside the gene matches. CDR1 and CDR2 (germline): SGHDT, YYEEEE. In DNA, the CDR3 is TGTGCCAGCAGCTGGGGACAGGGACACGGTGAGCAGTACTTC. Its translation is CASSWGQGHGEQYF.

This chain joins TRBV6-5 and TRBJ1-6; D perhaps matches TRBD1 (6 bases). V gave up 2 bases and J gave up 2 bases, with 10 bases separating them. Germline values: CDR1 MNHEY, CDR2 SVGAGI. This CDR3 region has 16 residues. The CDR3 here is CASSYGGAAYNSPLHF. In nucleotides, the CDR3 is TGTGCCAGCAGTTACGGGGGGGCAGCCTATAATTCACCCCTCCACTTT.

This rearrangement joins TRBV7-6 to TRBJ1-2; no clear D. The CDR3 sequence is 14 residues long. Trimming took off 5 bases at V and 6 bases at J, with 16 bases between the two ends. Germline V CDR1 and CDR2: SGHVS, FNYEAQ. This chain's CDR3 is CASSNEIHGDGYTF. In DNA, the CDR3 is TGTGCCAGCAGCAACGAAATACATGGGGATGGCTACACCTTC. Variable domain in full (rest from reference TRBV7-6 and TRBJ1-2): GAGVSQSPRYKVTKRGQDVALRCDPISGHVSLYWYRQALGQGPEFLTYFNYEAQQDKSGLPNDRFSAERPEGSISTLTIQRTEQRDSAMYRCASSNEIHGDGYTFGSGTRLTVV.

The chain couples TRBV5-1 to TRBJ2-5; TRBD1 agrees at 8 bases. The CDR3 contains 14 residues. Germline CDR1 SGHRS, CDR2 YFSETQ. V lost 4 bases, J lost 5 bases, and 7 bases stayed unmatched. The CDR3 nucleotides are TGCGCCAGCAGCCGGGGACAGGAGCGGGAGACCCAGTACTTC. Amino acids: CASSRGQERETQYF. Drawing the rest from reference TRBV5-1 and TRBJ2-5, the complete variable domain is KAGVTQTPRYLIKTRGQQVTLSCSPISGHRSVSWYQQTPGQGLQFLFEYFSETQRNKGNFPGRFSGRQFSNSRSEMNVSTLELGDSALYLCASSRGQERETQYFGPGTRLLVL.

The CDR3 region has the DNA TGCGCCAGCCAAAGAACAGGGGGGGCTGAAGCTTTCTTT. The encoded protein is CASQRTGGAEAFF. This chain links TRBV10-2 with TRBJ1-1; 8 bases fit TRBD1. This CDR3 has 13 amino acids. V trimming: 8 bases; J trimming: 6 bases; junction bases outside the gene matches: 8. CDR1 and CDR2 (germline): WSHSY, SAAADI.

The chain joins TRBV4-2 to TRBJ1-3, with D perhaps TRBD1 (5 bases). Trimming removed 4 bases at V and 0 bases at J, with 7 bases between. Germline loops: CDR1 LGHNA, CDR2 YNFKEQ. The CDR3 contains 14 residues. The CDR3, as DNA: TGTGCCAGCAGCCGGGACTCCTCTGGAAACACCATATATTTT. It is translated as CASSRDSSGNTIYF.

The chain is built from TRBV21-1 and TRBJ1-2; the DNA was not compared with TRBD1, the D call given in the table. TRBV21-1 is termed a pseudogene. CDR3 length: 14 residues. The DNA of the CDR3 is TGTGCCAGCAGCCCTCCGGACAGTAACTATGGCTACACCTTC. This translates into CASSPPDSNYGYTF.

The chain uses TRBV19 and TRBJ2-1; 10 bases map to TRBD2. V lost 3 bases, J lost 10 bases, and 3 bases stayed unmatched. The CDR3 spans 13 residues. Germline V gene lookup returns CDR1 LNHDA and CDR2 SQIVND (reference sequence). CDR3 loop: CASSIPTSGEQFF. The CDR3 DNA sequence: TGTGCCAGTAGTATCCCGACTAGCGGGGAGCAGTTCTTC.

V and J are TRBV2 and TRBJ2-7; D remains ambiguous. V lost 3 bases, J lost 3 bases, and 12 bases lay in between. Germline loops: CDR1 SNHLY, CDR2 FYNNEI. The length of the CDR3 is 14 residues. The CDR3 region is CASSERSILYEQYF. In DNA form, the CDR3 reads TGTGCCAGCAGTGAGCGGTCTATACTCTACGAGCAGTACTTC. Complete variable domain (other parts from reference TRBV2 and TRBJ2-7): EPEVTQTPSHQVTQMGQEVILRCVPISNHLYFYWYRQILGQKVEFLVSFYNNEISEKSEIFDDQFSVERPDGSNFTLKIRSTKLEDSAMYFCASSERSILYEQYFGPGTRLTVT.

The chain recombines TRBV6-1 with TRBJ2-1, with 10 nucleotides matching TRBD2. Germline V lookup: CDR1 MNHNS, CDR2 SASEGT. The CDR3 length is 12 residues. V lost 6 bases, J lost 15 bases, and 8 bases stayed unmatched. This CDR3 reads CASSHSGGPLFF. The CDR3 nucleotides read TGTGCCAGCAGCCATAGCGGGGGGCCATTGTTCTTC.

In this sample, this clone turned up a few times. The V and J genes are TRBV5-8 and TRBJ1-3, with D hard to call. There are 15 residues in the CDR3. CDR1 SGHTS and CDR2 YDEGEE come from the germline V gene. V lost 1 base and J 0 bases, leaving 8 bases between the germline ends. CDR3 sequence reads: CASSLRRSSGNTIYF. The CDR3 DNA reads TGTGCCAGCAGCTTGAGGAGAAGCTCTGGAAACACCATATATTTT.

This clone was found a few times. This rearrangement joins TRBV6-5 to TRBJ2-2, with 7 bases fitting TRBD1. Germline CDR1 is MNHEY and CDR2 is SVGAGI. This CDR3 region has 14 residues. With V trimmed by 9 bases and J by 4 bases, 8 bases remained unmatched. The CDR3 region has the DNA TGTGCCAGAATACAGGGGACGGGCACCGGGGAGCTGTTTTTT. It translates to CARIQGTGTGELFF.

The rearrangement links TRBV4-2 to TRBJ2-3; 11 positions agree with TRBD2. The CDR3 runs 17 residues. Trimming at V came to 4 bases and at J to 0 bases, leaving 6 bases not matched to a gene. The germline CDR1 and CDR2 sequences are LGHNA and YNFKEQ. As DNA, the CDR3 is TGTGCCAGCAGCCGAACCCGGACTAGCGGGAGCACAGATACGCAGTATTTT. Translated, it gives CASSRTRTSGSTDTQYF.

As concerns this clone: Other DNA sequences in the sample encode the same CDR3. The chain employs TRBV9 and TRBJ1-5; no reliable D call. Germline V gene lookup returns CDR1 SGDLS and CDR2 YYNGEE. Between the trimmed V and J ends, which lost 2 bases and 3 bases, there was a span of 9 bases. The CDR3 contains 14 residues. The CDR3: CASSVGPTNQPQHF. The CDR3, as DNA: TGTGCCAGCAGCGTCGGACCGACCAATCAGCCCCAGCATTTT.

CDR3 nucleotides: TGTGCCAGCAGTTATAAGGGCCTGAACACTGAAGCTTTCTTT. Protein sequence: CASSYKGLNTEAFF. The chain couples TRBV6-6 to TRBJ1-1; D gene unclear. Germline V gene lookup returns CDR1 MNHNY and CDR2 SVGAGI (reference sequence). This CDR3 region has 14 residues. V was clipped by 3 bases and J by 0 bases, with 8 bases between them.

This clone was detected only a few times. The rearrangement links TRBV5-1 to TRBJ2-3, with TRBD1 matching 7 bases. This CDR3 contains 14 residues. Germline assignment: CDR1 SGHRS and CDR2 YFSETQ. V shed 0 bases, J shed 3 bases, and the junction held 1 base outside the gene matches. The CDR3 spells CASSLARGTDTQYF. CDR3 in DNA: TGCGCCAGCAGCTTGGCCAGGGGGACAGATACGCAGTATTTT.

This clone was seen once. This rearrangement joins TRBV6-5 to TRBJ2-7, with 9 bases that match TRBD2. CDR3 size: 16 residues. Per germline, CDR1 MNHEY and CDR2 SVGAGI. After removal of 3 bases from V and 3 bases from J, the junction contained 9 bases not matched to a gene. CDR3 region: CASSYSRLADLYEQYF. The CDR3 DNA sequence: TGTGCCAGCAGTTATAGTCGACTAGCGGATCTCTACGAGCAGTACTTC.

This chain uses TRBV6-1 with TRBJ1-2; 12 bases line up with TRBD1. V dropped 3 bases and J dropped 5; count of bases not matched to a gene: 4. Germline loops: CDR1 MNHNS, CDR2 SASEGT. CDR3 length: 15 amino acids. As DNA, the CDR3 is TGTGCCAGCAGTGAGGGACAGGGGGCTGCATATGGCTACACCTTC. Translating gives CASSEGQGAAYGYTF.

The chain recombines TRBV7-9 with TRBJ2-2, with a weak D call TRBD1 (6 bases). This CDR3 is built from 14 residues. Trimming took off 3 bases at V and 1 base at J, with 6 bases between the two ends. Germline V gene data show CDR1 as SEHNR and CDR2 as FQNEAQ (reference sequence). DNA for the CDR3: TGTGCCAGCAGCTTGGGACAGAACACCGGGGAGCTGTTTTTT. This translates into CASSLGQNTGELFF.

The sample holds one count of this clone. V usage is TRBV4-1 and J usage is TRBJ2-7, with D possibly being TRBD1 (5 bases). CDR1 and CDR2 (germline): MGHRA, YSYEKL. V was shortened by 4 bases and J by 6 bases, with 13 bases between the two germline ends. The CDR3 has 13 amino acids. In nucleotides, the CDR3 is TGCGCCAGCAGCCGGGCCACTCAGGGCGAGCAGTACTTC. The encoded protein is CASSRATQGEQYF.

This clone has more than one count but fewer than ten. The genes are TRBV10-2 and TRBJ2-6; D possibly uses TRBD1 or TRBD2 (5 bases each). The germline gives CDR1 WSHSY, CDR2 SAAADI. The ends were cut back, 5 bases at V and 0 bases at J, with 17 bases in the middle. The CDR3 extends over 18 amino acids. The CDR3 coding sequence is TGCGCCAGCAGTCAGACGGGGCATCCAAGCTCTGGGGCCAACGTCCTGACTTTC. This gives the protein CASSQTGHPSSGANVLTF.

The chain joins TRBV7-3 to TRBJ2-6, with TRBD1 identical over 9 bases. The V and J ends lost 4 bases and 12 bases, in that order; junction bases with no gene match: 4. Germline V CDR1 and CDR2: SGHTA, FQGTGA. This CDR3 comprises 13 residues. In DNA form, the CDR3 reads TGTGCCAGCAGCTCGGACAGGGGTGGCGTCCTGACTTTC. Translating it yields CASSSDRGGVLTF.

The CDR3 DNA follows: TGTGCCAGCAGTGACGGAGCGGGAGGGGTCAGCAACAATGAGCAGTTCTTC. Amino acid sequence: CASSDGAGGVSNNEQFF. The J gene is TRBJ2-1, the V gene TRBV6-1; 10 nucleotides match TRBD2. The CDR3 is 17 residues long. Per germline, CDR1 MNHNS and CDR2 SASEGT. V trimming: 3 bases; J trimming: 5 bases; junction bases outside the gene matches: 10.

V is TRBV4-3 and J is TRBJ1-5; TRBD1 is a possible D gene (5 bases). The CDR3 sequence is 18 residues long. Germline CDR1 reads LGHNA; CDR2 reads YSLEER. The ends were cut back, 0 bases at V and 0 bases at J, with 15 bases in the middle. CDR3 sequence reads: CASSQEFGTDNSNQPQHF. CDR3 DNA: TGCGCCAGCAGCCAAGAGTTCGGGACGGATAATAGCAATCAGCCCCAGCATTTT.

The V and J genes are TRBV5-8 and TRBJ1-3; D unresolved. The V end was cut by 9 bases, the J end by 2 bases, with 12 bases between. This CDR3 is 13 amino acids long. From germline, CDR1 is SGHTS and CDR2 YDEGEE. As DNA, the CDR3 is TGTGCCACCCCCCGGGCGCCTGGAAACACCATATATTTT. Its translation is CATPRAPGNTIYF.

The CDR3 coding sequence is TGTGCCAGCAGCCCCGCTGGGAGGGAGACCCAGTACTTC. Its protein is CASSPAGRETQYF. J is TRBJ2-5 and V is TRBV7-3; perhaps TRBD2 as D (6 bases). Germline V gives CDR1 SGHTA, CDR2 FQGTGA. CDR3 length: 13 residues. Trimming stripped 5 bases from V and 5 bases from J, with 12 bases between.